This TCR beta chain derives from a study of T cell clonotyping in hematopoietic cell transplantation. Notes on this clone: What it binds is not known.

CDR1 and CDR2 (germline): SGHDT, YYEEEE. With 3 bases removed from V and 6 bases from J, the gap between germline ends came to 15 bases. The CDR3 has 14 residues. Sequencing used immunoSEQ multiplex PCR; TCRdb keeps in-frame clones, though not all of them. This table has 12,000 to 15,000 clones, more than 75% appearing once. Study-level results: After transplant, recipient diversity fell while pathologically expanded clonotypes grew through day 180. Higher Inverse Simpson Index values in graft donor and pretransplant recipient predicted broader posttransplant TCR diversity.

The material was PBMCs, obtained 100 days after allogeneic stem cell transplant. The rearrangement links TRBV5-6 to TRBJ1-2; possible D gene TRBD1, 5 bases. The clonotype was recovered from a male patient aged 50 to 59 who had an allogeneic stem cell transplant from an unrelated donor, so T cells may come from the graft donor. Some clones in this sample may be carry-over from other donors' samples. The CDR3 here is CASSYQGPLNGYTF. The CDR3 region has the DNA TGTGCCAGCAGCTACCAGGGACCTCTGAATGGCTACACCTTC.